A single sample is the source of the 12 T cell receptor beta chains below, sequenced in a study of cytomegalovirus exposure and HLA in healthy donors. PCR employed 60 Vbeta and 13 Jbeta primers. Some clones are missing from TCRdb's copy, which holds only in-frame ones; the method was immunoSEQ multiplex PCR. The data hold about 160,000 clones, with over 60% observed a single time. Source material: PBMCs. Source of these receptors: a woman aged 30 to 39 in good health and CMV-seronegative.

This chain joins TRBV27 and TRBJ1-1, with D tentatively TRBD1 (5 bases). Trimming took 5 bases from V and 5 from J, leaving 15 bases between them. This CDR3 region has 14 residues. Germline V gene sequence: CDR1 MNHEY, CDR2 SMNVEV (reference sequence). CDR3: CASSRGTTWTEAFF. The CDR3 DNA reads TGTGCCAGCAGTAGGGGAACGACTTGGACTGAAGCTTTCTTT.

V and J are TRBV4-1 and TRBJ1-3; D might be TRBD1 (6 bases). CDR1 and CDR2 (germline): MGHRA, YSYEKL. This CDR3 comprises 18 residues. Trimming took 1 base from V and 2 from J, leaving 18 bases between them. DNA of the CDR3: TGCGCCAGCAGCCAAGTTTTTGGGCAGGGACATACTGGAAACACCATATATTTT. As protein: CASSQVFGQGHTGNTIYF.

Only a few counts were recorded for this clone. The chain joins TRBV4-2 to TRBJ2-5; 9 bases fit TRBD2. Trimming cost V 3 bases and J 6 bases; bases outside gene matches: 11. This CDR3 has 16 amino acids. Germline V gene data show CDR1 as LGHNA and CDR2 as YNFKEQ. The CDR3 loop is CASSQRLAAGVQTQYF. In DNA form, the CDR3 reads TGTGCCAGCAGCCAGAGACTAGCGGCGGGGGTACAGACCCAGTACTTC.

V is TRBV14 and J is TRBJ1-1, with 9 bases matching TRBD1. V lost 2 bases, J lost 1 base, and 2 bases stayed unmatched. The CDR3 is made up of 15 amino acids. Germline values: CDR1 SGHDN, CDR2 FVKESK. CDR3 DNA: TGTGCCAGCAGCCAATGGGGACAGGGGAACACTGAAGCTTTCTTT. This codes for CASSQWGQGNTEAFF.

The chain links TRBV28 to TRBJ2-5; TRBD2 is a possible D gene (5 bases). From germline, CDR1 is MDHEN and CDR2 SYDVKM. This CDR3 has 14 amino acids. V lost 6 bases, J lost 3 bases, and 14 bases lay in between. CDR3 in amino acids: CASSPERREETQYF. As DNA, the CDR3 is TGTGCCAGCAGCCCGGAGAGGCGGGAAGAGACCCAGTACTTC.

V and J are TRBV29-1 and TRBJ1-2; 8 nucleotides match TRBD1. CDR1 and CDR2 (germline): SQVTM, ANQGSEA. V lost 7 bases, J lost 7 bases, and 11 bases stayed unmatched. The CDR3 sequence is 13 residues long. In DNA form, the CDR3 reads TGCAGCGCGCTCGCAGGGGGCACATTTGGCTACACCTTC. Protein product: CSALAGGTFGYTF. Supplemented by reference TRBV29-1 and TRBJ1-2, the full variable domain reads SAVISQKPSRDICQRGTSLTIQCQVDSQVTMMFWYRQQPGQSLTLIATANQGSEATYESGFVIDKFPISRPNLTFSTLTVSNMSPEDSSIYLCSALAGGTFGYTFGSGTRLTVV.

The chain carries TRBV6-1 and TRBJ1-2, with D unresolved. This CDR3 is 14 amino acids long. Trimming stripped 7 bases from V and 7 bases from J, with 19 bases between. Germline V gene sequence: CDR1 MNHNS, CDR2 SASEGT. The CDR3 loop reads CASIEGALVGGYTF. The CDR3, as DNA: TGTGCCAGCATTGAGGGCGCGTTGGTTGGTGGCTACACCTTC.

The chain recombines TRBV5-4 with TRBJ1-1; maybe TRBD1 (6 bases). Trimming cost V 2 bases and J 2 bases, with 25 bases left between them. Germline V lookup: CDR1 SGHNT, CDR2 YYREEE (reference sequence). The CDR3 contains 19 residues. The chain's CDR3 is CASSFYLIQPAGDNTEAFF. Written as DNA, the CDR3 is TGTGCCAGCAGCTTCTATTTGATACAGCCGGCAGGGGACAACACTGAAGCTTTCTTT.

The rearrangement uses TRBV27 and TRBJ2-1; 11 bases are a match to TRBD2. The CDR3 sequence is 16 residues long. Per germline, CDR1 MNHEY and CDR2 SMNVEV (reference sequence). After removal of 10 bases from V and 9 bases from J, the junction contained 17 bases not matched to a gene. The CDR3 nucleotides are TGTGCCACAAATAGCGGGGGGGATCTTACGAGTAGTGAGCAGTTCTTC. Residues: CATNSGGDLTSSEQFF.

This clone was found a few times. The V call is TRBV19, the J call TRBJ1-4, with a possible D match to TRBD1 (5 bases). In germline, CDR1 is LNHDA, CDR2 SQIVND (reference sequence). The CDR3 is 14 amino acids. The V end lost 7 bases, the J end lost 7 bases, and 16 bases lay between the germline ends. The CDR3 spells CASTPAGGAEKLFF. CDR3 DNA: TGTGCCAGTACCCCGGCAGGCGGGGCTGAAAAACTGTTTTTT.

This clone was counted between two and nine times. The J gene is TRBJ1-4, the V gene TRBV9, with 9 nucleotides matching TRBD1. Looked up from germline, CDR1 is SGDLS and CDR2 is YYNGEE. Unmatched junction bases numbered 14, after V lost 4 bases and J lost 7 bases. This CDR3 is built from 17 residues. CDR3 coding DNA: TGTGCCAGCAGCAAGAGGACAGGGGCAGTGGGGGTTGAAAAACTGTTTTTT. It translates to CASSKRTGAVGVEKLFF. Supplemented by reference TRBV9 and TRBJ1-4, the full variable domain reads DSGVTQTPKHLITATGQRVTLRCSPRSGDLSVYWYQQSLDQGLQFLIQYYNGEERAKGNILERFSAQQFPDLHSELNLSSLELGDSALYFCASSKRTGAVGVEKLFFGSGTQLSVL.

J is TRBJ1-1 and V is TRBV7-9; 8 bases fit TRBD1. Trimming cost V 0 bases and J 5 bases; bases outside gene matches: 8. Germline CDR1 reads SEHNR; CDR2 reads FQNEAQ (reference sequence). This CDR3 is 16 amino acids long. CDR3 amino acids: CASSLAPGGLWTEAFF. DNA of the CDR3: TGTGCCAGCAGCTTAGCCCCAGGGGGCCTGTGGACTGAAGCTTTCTTT.